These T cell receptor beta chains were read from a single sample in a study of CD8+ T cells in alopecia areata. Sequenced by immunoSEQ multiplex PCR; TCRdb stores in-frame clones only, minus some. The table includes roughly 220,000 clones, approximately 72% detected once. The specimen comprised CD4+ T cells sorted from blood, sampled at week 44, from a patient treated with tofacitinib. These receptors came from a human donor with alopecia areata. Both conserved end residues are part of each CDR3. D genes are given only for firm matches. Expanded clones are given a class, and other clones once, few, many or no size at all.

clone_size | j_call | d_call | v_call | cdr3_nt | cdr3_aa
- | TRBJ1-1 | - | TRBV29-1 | TGCAGCGTTGATAGGGACCTCACTGAAGCTTTCTTT | CSVDRDLTEAFF
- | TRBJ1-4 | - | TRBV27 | TGTGCCAGCAGTTATGCGGGGCTAACTAATGAAAAACTGTTTTTT | CASSYAGLTNEKLFF
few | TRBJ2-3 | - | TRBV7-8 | TGTGCCAGCAGCTTTGGGGCTTCCACAGATACGCAGTATTTT | CASSFGASTDTQYF
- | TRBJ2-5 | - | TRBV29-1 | TGCAGCGTTGAAGTGGGGCCCCGGGCCCAGTACTTC | CSVEVGPRAQYF
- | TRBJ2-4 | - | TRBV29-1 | TGCAGCGTTGAACAGGAAACCGCAGCCATTCAGTACTTC | CSVEQETAAIQYF
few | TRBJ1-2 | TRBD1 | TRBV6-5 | TGTGCCAGCAGTGCCACAGGGGGCGGGTATGGCTACACCTTC | CASSATGGGYGYTF
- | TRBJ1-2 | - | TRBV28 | TGTGCCAGCACGTGGGAAGCCCGGGACTATGGCTACACCTTC | CASTWEARDYGYTF
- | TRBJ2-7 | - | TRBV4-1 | TGCGCCAGCAGCCAAGTAATCAACTCCCACGAGCAGTACTTC | CASSQVINSHEQYF
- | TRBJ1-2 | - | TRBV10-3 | TGTGCCATCACATCAGGGGCCTCTGGGGGTAACTATGGCTACACCTTC | CAITSGASGGNYGYTF
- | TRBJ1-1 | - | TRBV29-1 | TGCAGCGTTCGACAGACTTTGAACACTGAAGCTTTCTTT | CSVRQTLNTEAFF
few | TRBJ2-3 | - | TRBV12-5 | TGTGCTAGTGGTTTGGGGGTGGACTCCAGCACAGATACGCAGTATTTT | CASGLGVDSSTDTQYF
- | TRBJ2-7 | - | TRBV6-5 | TGTGCCAGCAGCGCAGGGAGTTCCTACGAGCAGTACTTC | CASSAGSSYEQYF
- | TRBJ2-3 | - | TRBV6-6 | TGTGCCAGCACTGCGGACAGCACAGATACGCAGTATTTT | CASTADSTDTQYF
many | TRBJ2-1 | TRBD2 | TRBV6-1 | TGTGCCAGCAAAGTCGGGACTAACGGCAATGAGCAGTTCTTC | CASKVGTNGNEQFF
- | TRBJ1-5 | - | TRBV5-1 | TGCGCCAGCAGCGTGGACGGTAGCAATCAGCCCCAGCATTTT | CASSVDGSNQPQHF
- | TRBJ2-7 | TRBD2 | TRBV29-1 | TGCAGCGTGGGACTAGCGTATAACGAGCAGTACTTC | CSVGLAYNEQYF
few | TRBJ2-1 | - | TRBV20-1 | TGCAGTGCTAGAGATCCGCGGGGCGGATTCTTC | CSARDPRGGFF
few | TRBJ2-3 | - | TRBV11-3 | TGTGCCAGCAGCTTAGATCGAGGGGGTATTGGTGCAGATACGCAGTATTTT | CASSLDRGGIGADTQYF